Each of the 18 T cell receptor beta chains below was sequenced from the same sample in a study of T cells in Graves' hyperthyroidism and ophthalmopathy. RNA transcripts provided the source from which TCR beta CDR3 regions were amplified. The TCR CDR3 first-round RT-PCR relied on the HTBI primer set. In TCRdb, the multiplex PCR reads were re-called with MiXCR into one record per CDR3 protein. The sample lists roughly 170,000 distinct CDR3 sequences; roughly 10% were seen once. The specimen was blood. These receptors were collected from a woman between 18 and 29 years old with Graves' hyperthyroidism that later progressed to Graves' ophthalmopathy.

This clonotype was detected ten times or more. The CDR3 DNA reads TGCAGTGCTACGACAGGGTATGGGGAAGCTTTCTTT. Its protein is CSATTGYGEAFF. The rearrangement uses TRBV20-1 and TRBJ1-1; TRBD1 matches at 7 bases. J was trimmed by 8 bases and V by 4 bases; bases with no gene match: 7. Per the germline V gene, CDR1 is DFQATT and CDR2 is SNEGSKA (reference sequence). The CDR3 sequence is 12 residues long.

Many counts were recorded for this clonotype. The chain has TRBV10-3 and TRBJ2-7, with TRBD1 as a possible D gene (5 bases). The V end was cut by 10 bases, the J end by 0 bases, with 16 bases between. This CDR3 contains 14 residues. Per germline, CDR1 ENHRY and CDR2 SYGVKD. The CDR3 reads CASKGRVPSYEQYF. The CDR3 bases are TGTGCCAGCAAAGGCAGGGTTCCCTCCTACGAGCAGTACTTC.

This clonotype was seen repeatedly, ten times or more. The J gene is TRBJ1-3, the V gene TRBV2; no clear D. V was shortened by 2 bases and J by 1 base, with 6 bases between the two germline ends. The CDR3 length is 14 residues. CDR1 and CDR2 (germline): SNHLY, FYNNEI. The CDR3 nucleotides read TGTGCCAGCAGTGAACTAGAATCTGGAAACACCATATATTTT. This gives the protein CASSELESGNTIYF.

The chain carries TRBV19 and TRBJ2-5; no firm D call. The CDR3 extends over 12 amino acids. Trimming stripped 5 bases from V and 1 base from J, with 5 bases between. Germline CDR1 is LNHDA and CDR2 is SQIVND (reference sequence). This CDR3 reads CASSGLQETQYF. The CDR3 bases are TGTGCCAGTAGTGGGCTCCAAGAGACCCAGTACTTC.

There are a few counts of this clonotype. This CDR3 reads CATGRAGELFF. The CDR3, as DNA: TGTGCCACCGGTAGAGCCGGGGAGCTGTTTTTT. The chain uses TRBV15 and TRBJ2-2, with D unclear. CDR1 LNHNV and CDR2 YYDKDF come from the germline V gene (reference sequence). CDR3 size: 11 residues. The V and J ends lost 8 bases and 6 bases respectively, with 7 bases between them.

This clonotype was counted many times. The chain combines TRBV28 with TRBJ2-3, with no clear D. Germline loops: CDR1 MDHEN, CDR2 SYDVKM. The V and J ends lost 2 bases and 2 bases respectively, with 23 bases between them. The CDR3 has 19 amino acids. The CDR3 sequence is CASSLMSDLITSSTDTQYF. The DNA for the CDR3 is TGTGCCAGCAGTTTAATGTCGGATCTAATAACGAGTTCCACAGATACGCAGTATTTT. The full variable domain, rest sourced from reference TRBV28 and TRBJ2-3, is DVKVTQSSRYLVKRTGEKVFLECVQDMDHENMFWYRQDPGLGLRLIYFSYDVKMKEKGDIPEGYSVSREKKERFSLILESASTNQTSMYLCASSLMSDLITSSTDTQYFGPGTRLTVL.

In this sample, this clonotype turned up many times. V gene TRBV12-3 or TRBV12-4 combines with J gene TRBJ2-7; the match to TRBD2 covers 8 bases. This CDR3 region has 12 residues. Trimming at V came to 8 bases and at J to 5 bases, leaving 5 bases not matched to a gene. The CDR3: CASVGLEDEQYF. The CDR3 DNA is TGTGCCAGCGTGGGACTAGAGGACGAGCAGTACTTC.

This clonotype has at least ten counts. The chain employs TRBV28 and TRBJ1-5, with 7 bases aligning to TRBD1. Germline CDR1 is MDHEN and CDR2 is SYDVKM. The trim removed 5 bases at V and 0 bases at J, leaving 4 bases unmatched. The CDR3 is 15 residues long. Written as DNA, the CDR3 is TGTGCCAGCAGTAAACAGGGGCCTAGCAATCAGCCCCAGCATTTT. This sequence encodes CASSKQGPSNQPQHF.

The table lists this clonotype with many counts. The rearrangement links TRBV11-1 to TRBJ2-2; 7 bases map to TRBD1. CDR1 and CDR2 (germline): SGHAT, FQDESV (reference sequence). V trimming: 5 bases; J trimming: 6 bases; junction bases outside the gene matches: 6. There are 14 residues in the CDR3. CDR3 in amino acids: CASSQRTGSGELFF. The DNA for the CDR3 is TGTGCCAGCAGCCAACGGACAGGCTCCGGGGAGCTGTTTTTT.

This clonotype has ten or more counts. The chain couples TRBV19 to TRBJ2-3, with 14 positions matching TRBD2. This CDR3 spans 17 amino acids. Germline-derived CDR1 and CDR2 are LNHDA and SQIVND (reference sequence). After removal of 4 bases from V and 2 bases from J, the junction contained 5 bases not matched to a gene. The DNA of the CDR3 is TGTGCCAGTAGTACCGGGACTAGCGGGAGTTACACAGATACGCAGTATTTT. Its translation is CASSTGTSGSYTDTQYF.

This clonotype was recorded many times. The rearrangement joins TRBV7-9 to TRBJ2-1; 12 bases agree with TRBD2. Unmatched junction bases numbered 6, after V lost 1 base and J lost 8 bases. Germline V gives CDR1 SEHNR, CDR2 FQNEAQ (reference sequence). The CDR3 spans 16 residues. The DNA for the CDR3 is TGTGCCAGCAGCTTAGGGTCTAGCGGGAGGGCCGATGAGCAGTTCTTC. Protein sequence: CASSLGSSGRADEQFF.

This clonotype has more than one count but fewer than ten. The V and J genes are TRBV12-3 or TRBV12-4 and TRBJ1-3; D remains unclear. V was clipped by 10 bases and J by 0 bases, with 10 bases between them. This CDR3 comprises 13 residues. The CDR3 reads CAITTDSGNTIYF. The CDR3, as DNA: TGTGCCATCACAACAGACTCTGGAAACACCATATATTTT.

This chain connects TRBV4-2 to TRBJ2-3, with 10 bases identical to TRBD2. Germline V gene lookup returns CDR1 LGHNA and CDR2 YNFKEQ. The V gene end was trimmed by 5 bases and the J gene end by 5 bases; junction bases not matched to a gene: 4. The CDR3 contains 14 residues. This CDR3 reads CASSSLAGGDTQYF. The CDR3, as DNA: TGTGCCAGCAGCTCCTTAGCGGGGGGAGATACGCAGTATTTT.

This chain links TRBV18 with TRBJ1-2, with a tentative D call TRBD1 (5 bases). There are 15 residues in the CDR3. Germline V gives CDR1 KGHSH, CDR2 LQKENI. Trimming took 1 base from V and 4 from J, leaving 13 bases between them. The CDR3 loop is CASSPRSREGYGYTF. Here the CDR3 DNA reads TGTGCCAGCTCACCACGGTCCAGGGAGGGCTATGGCTACACCTTC.

The chain recombines TRBV5-6 with TRBJ2-1; TRBD2 aligns across 8 bases. CDR1 and CDR2 (germline): SGHDT, YYEEEE. J was trimmed by 4 bases and V by 0 bases; bases with no gene match: 6. This CDR3 is built from 16 residues. CDR3 bases: TGTGCCAGCAGCTTGGACGGGGGGGCCCTTTACAATGAGCAGTTCTTC. This gives the protein CASSLDGGALYNEQFF. The full variable domain, with the rest looked up from reference TRBV5-6 and TRBJ2-1, is DAGVTQSPTHLIKTRGQQVTLRCSPKSGHDTVSWYQQALGQGPQFIFQYYEEEERQRGNFPDRFSGHQFPNYSSELNVNALLLGDSALYLCASSLDGGALYNEQFFGPGTRLTVL.

This chain connects TRBV10-2 to TRBJ1-5, with TRBD1 matching 7 bases. The length of the CDR3 is 13 residues. V shed 7 bases, J shed 5 bases, and the junction held 5 bases outside the gene matches. Germline V CDR1 and CDR2: WSHSY, SAAADI. CDR3 DNA: TGCGCCAGCAAAGGGACAGCTGATCAGCCCCAGCATTTT. Its translation: CASKGTADQPQHF.

This clonotype occurred a few times. The gene calls are TRBV30 and TRBJ1-3; possible D gene TRBD1, 6 bases. This CDR3 region has 14 residues. V was cut by 0 bases and J by 1 base, with 7 bases left in between. Germline CDR1 reads GTSNPN; CDR2 reads SVGIG (reference sequence). The DNA of the CDR3 is TGTGCCTGGAGTGTAGGGGGATCTGGAAACACCATATATTTT. As protein: CAWSVGGSGNTIYF.

At least ten counts were recorded for this clonotype. The rearrangement links TRBV18 to TRBJ2-5; the D gene is possibly TRBD1 (6 bases). The CDR3 extends over 13 amino acids. The V end was cut by 2 bases, the J end by 4 bases, with 8 bases between. Per germline, CDR1 KGHSH and CDR2 LQKENI. In nucleotides, the CDR3 is TGTGCCAGCTCACCAAGAGGGGGAGAGACCCAGTACTTC. Its protein product is CASSPRGGETQYF.